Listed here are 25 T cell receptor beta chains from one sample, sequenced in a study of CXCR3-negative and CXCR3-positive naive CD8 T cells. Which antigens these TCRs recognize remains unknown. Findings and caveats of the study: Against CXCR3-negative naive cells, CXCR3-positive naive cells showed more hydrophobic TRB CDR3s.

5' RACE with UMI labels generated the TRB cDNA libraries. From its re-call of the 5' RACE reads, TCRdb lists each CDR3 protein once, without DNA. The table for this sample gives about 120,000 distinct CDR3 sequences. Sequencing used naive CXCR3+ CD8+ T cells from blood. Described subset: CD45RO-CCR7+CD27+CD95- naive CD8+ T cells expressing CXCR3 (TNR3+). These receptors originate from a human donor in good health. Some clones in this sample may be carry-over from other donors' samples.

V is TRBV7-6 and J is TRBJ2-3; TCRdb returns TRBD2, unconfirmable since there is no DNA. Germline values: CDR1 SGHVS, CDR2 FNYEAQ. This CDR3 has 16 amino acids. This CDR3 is CASSSRLAGHQDTQYF.

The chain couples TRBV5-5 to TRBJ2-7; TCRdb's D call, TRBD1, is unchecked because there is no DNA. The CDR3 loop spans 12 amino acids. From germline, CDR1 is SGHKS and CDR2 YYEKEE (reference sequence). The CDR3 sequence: CASSYPTVEQYF.

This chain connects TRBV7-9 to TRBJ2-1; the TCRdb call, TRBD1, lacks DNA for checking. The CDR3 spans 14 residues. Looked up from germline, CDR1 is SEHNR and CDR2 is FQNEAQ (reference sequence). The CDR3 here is CASSLAVGAHGQFF.

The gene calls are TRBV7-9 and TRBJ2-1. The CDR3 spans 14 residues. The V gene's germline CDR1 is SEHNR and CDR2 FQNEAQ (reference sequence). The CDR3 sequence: CASSFTASYNEQFF.

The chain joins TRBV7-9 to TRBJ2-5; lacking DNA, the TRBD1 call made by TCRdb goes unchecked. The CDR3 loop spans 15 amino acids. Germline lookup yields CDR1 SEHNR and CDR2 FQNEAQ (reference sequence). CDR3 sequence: CASSAPRAFEETQYF.

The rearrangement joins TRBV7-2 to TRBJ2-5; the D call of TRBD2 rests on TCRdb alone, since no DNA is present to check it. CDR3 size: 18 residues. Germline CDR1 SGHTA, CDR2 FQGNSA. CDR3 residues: CASSIPGLAGGSQETQYF.

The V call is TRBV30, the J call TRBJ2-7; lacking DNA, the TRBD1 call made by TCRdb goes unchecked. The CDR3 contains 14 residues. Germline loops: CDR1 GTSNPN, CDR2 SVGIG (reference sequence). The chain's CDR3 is CAWSVGTDSYEQYF.

CDR3 in amino acids: CASSQGVRFEQFF. The V call is TRBV4-3, the J call TRBJ2-1. This CDR3 has 13 residues. Germline loops: CDR1 LGHNA, CDR2 YSLEER.

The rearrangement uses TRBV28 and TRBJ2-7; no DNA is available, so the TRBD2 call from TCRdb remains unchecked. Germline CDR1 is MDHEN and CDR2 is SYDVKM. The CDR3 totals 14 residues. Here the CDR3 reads CASCMGLLSYEQYF.

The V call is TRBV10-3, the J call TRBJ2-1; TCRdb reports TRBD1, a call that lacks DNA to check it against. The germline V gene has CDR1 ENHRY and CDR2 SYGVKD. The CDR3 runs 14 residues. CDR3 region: CAISDPVVYNEQFF.

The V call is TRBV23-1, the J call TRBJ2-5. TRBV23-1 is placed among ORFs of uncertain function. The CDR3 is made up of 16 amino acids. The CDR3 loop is CASTGAARNHQETQYF.

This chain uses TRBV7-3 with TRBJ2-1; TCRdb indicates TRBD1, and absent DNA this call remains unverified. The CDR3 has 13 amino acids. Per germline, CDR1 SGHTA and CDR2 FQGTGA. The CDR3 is CASSYSSGTVQFF. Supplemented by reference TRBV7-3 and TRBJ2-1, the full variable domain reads GAGVSQTPSNKVTEKGKYVELRCDPISGHTALYWYRQSLGQGPEFLIYFQGTGAADDSGLPNDRFFAVRPEGSVSTLKIQRTERGDSAVYLCASSYSSGTVQFFGPGTRLTVL.

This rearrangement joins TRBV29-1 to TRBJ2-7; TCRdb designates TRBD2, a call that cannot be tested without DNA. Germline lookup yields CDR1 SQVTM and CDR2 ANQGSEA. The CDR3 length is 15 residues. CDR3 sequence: CSVAPASGASYEQYF.

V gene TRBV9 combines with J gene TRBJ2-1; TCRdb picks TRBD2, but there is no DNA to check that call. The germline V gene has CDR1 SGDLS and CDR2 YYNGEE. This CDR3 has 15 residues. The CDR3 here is CASSVESGLAHEQFF. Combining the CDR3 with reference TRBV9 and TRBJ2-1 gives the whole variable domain DSGVTQTPKHLITATGQRVTLRCSPRSGDLSVYWYQQSLDQGLQFLIQYYNGEERAKGNILERFSAQQFPDLHSELNLSSLELGDSALYFCASSVESGLAHEQFFGPGTRLTVL.

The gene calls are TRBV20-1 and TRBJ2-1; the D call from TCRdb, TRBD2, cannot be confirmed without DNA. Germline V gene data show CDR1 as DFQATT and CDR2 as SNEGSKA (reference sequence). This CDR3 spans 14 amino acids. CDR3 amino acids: CSALARGRGNEQFF.

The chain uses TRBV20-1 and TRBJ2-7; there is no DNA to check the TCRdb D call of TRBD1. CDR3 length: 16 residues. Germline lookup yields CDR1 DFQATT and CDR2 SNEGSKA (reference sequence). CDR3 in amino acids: CSARDSIRDRDYEQYF.

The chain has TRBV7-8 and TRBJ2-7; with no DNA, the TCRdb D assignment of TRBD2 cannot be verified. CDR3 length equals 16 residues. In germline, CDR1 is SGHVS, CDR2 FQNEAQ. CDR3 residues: CASSLPADRSSYEQYF.

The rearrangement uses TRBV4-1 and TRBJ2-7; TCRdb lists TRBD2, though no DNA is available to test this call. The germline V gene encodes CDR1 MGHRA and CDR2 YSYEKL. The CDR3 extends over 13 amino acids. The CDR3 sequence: CASSQVDSGGQYF.

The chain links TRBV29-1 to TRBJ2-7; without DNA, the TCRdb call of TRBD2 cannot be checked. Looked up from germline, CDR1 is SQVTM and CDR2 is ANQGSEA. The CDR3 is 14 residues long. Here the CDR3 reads CSVDLLAGAGEQYF.

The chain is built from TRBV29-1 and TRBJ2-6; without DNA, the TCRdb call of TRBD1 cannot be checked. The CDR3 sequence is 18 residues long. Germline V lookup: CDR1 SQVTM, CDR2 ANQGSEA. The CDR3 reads CSVVSWGAGQSGANVLTF.

CDR3: CASSSQGQDIYEQYF. The chain carries TRBV7-9 and TRBJ2-7; there is no DNA to check the TCRdb D call of TRBD1. CDR1 and CDR2 (germline): SEHNR, FQNEAQ (reference sequence). CDR3 length: 15 amino acids. Based on the CDR3 plus reference TRBV7-9 and TRBJ2-7, the full variable domain is DTGVSQNPRHKITKRGQNVTFRCDPISEHNRLYWYRQTLGQGPEFLTYFQNEAQLEKSRLLSDRFSAERPKGSFSTLEIQRTEQGDSAMYLCASSSQGQDIYEQYFGPGTRLTVT.

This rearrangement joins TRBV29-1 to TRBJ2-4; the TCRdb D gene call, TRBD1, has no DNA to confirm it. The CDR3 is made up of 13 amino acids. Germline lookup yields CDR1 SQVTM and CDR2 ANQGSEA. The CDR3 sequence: CSAATGAKNIQYF. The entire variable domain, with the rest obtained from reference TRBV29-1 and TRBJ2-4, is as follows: SAVISQKPSRDICQRGTSLTIQCQVDSQVTMMFWYRQQPGQSLTLIATANQGSEATYESGFVIDKFPISRPNLTFSTLTVSNMSPEDSSIYLCSAATGAKNIQYFGAGTRLSVL.

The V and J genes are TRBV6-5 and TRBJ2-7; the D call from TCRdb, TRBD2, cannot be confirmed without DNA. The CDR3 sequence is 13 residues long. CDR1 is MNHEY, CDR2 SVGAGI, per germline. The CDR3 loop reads CASSYGSRYEQYF.

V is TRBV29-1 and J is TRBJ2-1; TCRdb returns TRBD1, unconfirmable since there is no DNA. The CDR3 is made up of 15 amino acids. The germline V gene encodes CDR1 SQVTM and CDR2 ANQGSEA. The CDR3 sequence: CSAGPLGPAYNEQFF.

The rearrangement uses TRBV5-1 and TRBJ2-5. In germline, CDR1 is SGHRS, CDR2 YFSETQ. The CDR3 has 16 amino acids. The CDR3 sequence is CASSSSFGLFQETQYF.